This T cell receptor (beta chain) was sequenced during a study of cytotoxic CD8 clonotypes in ibrutinib-treated CLL. Assay: immunoSEQ multiplex PCR; the TCRdb copy retains only in-frame clones and omits some. The sample shows about 29,000 clones, 70% to 80% of them seen only once. This clone was seen only once. The CDR3 sequence is 13 residues long. The ends were cut back, 2 bases at V and 1 base at J, with 6 bases in the middle. The germline V gene has CDR1 KGHSH and CDR2 LQKENI. The source material was PBMCs, sampled after 36 months of ibrutinib treatment. This TCR came from a human donor with chronic lymphocytic leukemia. This chain connects TRBV18 to TRBJ2-7; D is undetermined. The CDR3 region is CASSPFPSYEQYF. CDR3 nucleotides: TGTGCCAGCTCACCATTTCCTTCCTACGAGCAGTACTTC.